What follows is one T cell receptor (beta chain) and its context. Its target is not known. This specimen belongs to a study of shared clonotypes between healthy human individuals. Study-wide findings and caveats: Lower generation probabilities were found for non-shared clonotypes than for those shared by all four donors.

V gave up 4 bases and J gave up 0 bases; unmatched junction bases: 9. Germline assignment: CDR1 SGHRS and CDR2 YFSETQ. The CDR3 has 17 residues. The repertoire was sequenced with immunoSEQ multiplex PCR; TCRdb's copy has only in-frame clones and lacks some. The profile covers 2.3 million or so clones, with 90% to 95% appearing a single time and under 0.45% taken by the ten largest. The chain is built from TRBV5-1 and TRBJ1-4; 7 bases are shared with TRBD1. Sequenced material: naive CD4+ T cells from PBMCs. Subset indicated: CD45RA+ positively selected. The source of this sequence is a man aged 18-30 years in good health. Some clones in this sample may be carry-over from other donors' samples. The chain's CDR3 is CASSPEGQSATNEKLFF. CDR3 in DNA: TGCGCCAGCAGCCCGGAGGGACAGAGTGCAACTAATGAAAAACTGTTTTTT.